The 6 T cell receptor beta chains in this list originate from one sample, sequenced in a study of blood T cell repertoires in COVID-19 (TCRdb year 2020). The library was made by the immunoSEQ multiplex PCR assay. In TCRdb, the immuneACCESS table is reduced to in-frame sequences with V and J assigned. These tables do not hold every clone; where another copy was compared, an unresolved V gene accounts for under half, and the others remain unexplained. Present in this sample are 300,000 to 350,000 clones, 75% to 95% of which were seen just once. 6.5% to 8% of the sample rests with the top ten. The specimen sequenced was peripheral blood. The receptors derive from a woman aged 30 to 39 with COVID-19, enrolled during active disease.

The chain has TRBV9 and TRBJ2-4, with D possibly TRBD2 on 6 matching bases. The ends were cut back, 3 bases at V and 5 bases at J, with 6 bases in the middle. CDR3 size: 12 residues. Germline V gene lookup returns CDR1 SGDLS and CDR2 YYNGEE. The CDR3 nucleotides read TGTGCCAGCAGCGGGGGGGAAAACATTCAGTACTTC. The encoded protein is CASSGGENIQYF. Full variable domain (rest looked up from reference TRBV9 and TRBJ2-4): DSGVTQTPKHLITATGQRVTLRCSPRSGDLSVYWYQQSLDQGLQFLIQYYNGEERAKGNILERFSAQQFPDLHSELNLSSLELGDSALYFCASSGGENIQYFGAGTRLSVL.

This clone has more than one count but fewer than ten. V and J are TRBV30 and TRBJ2-7; a weak D match, TRBD2 (5 bases). Trimming removed 7 bases from V and 1 base from J, with 8 bases in between. This CDR3 region has 11 residues. The germline V gene has CDR1 GTSNPN and CDR2 SVGIG (reference sequence). The CDR3 DNA reads TGTGCCTCGGGATCGTCCTACGAGCAGTACTTC. It translates to CASGSSYEQYF.

The chain recombines TRBV7-2 with TRBJ2-1, with TRBD1 matching over 10 bases. Germline CDR1 reads SGHTA; CDR2 reads FQGNSA. V shed 1 base, J shed 2 bases, and the junction held 2 bases outside the gene matches. This CDR3 comprises 16 residues. Here the CDR3 DNA reads TGTGCCAGCAGCTTAGGGGGGACAGGGGCCTACAATGAGCAGTTCTTC. This sequence encodes CASSLGGTGAYNEQFF.

The chain employs TRBV3-1 (or the pseudogene TRBV3-2) and TRBJ2-7; weak D call: TRBD2 (5 bases). V lost 1 base, J lost 1 base, and 8 bases lay in between. The CDR3 covers 14 residues. CDR1 and CDR2 (germline): LGHDT, YNNKEL (reference sequence). CDR3 sequence: CASSQGTPSYEQYF. For the CDR3, the DNA is TGTGCCAGCAGCCAAGGGACTCCTTCCTACGAGCAGTACTTC.

As regards this clone: The conserved final phenylalanine or tryptophan is absent from the CDR3, which likely points to a read error. It is unclear where the CDR3 begins or ends on the DNA, so no DNA is shown, and the CDR3 is as TCRdb lists it. The gene calls are TRBV19 and TRBJ2-7; the table's D call, TRBD2, has no DNA check behind it. The CDR3 spans 11 residues, counting both ends. From germline, CDR1 is LNHDA and CDR2 SQIVND (reference sequence). The CDR3 reads CAIEGGDRNTP.

The chain has TRBV27 and TRBJ2-7; TRBD2 aligns across 10 bases. Germline CDR1 MNHEY, CDR2 SMNVEV (reference sequence). Germline trimming cut 5 bases from V and 6 bases from J; bases unmatched to any gene: 7. CDR3 length: 14 residues. The CDR3 region has the DNA TGTGCCAGCAGTGGACTAGCGGCCCCCTCCGAGCAGTACTTC. This encodes CASSGLAAPSEQYF.